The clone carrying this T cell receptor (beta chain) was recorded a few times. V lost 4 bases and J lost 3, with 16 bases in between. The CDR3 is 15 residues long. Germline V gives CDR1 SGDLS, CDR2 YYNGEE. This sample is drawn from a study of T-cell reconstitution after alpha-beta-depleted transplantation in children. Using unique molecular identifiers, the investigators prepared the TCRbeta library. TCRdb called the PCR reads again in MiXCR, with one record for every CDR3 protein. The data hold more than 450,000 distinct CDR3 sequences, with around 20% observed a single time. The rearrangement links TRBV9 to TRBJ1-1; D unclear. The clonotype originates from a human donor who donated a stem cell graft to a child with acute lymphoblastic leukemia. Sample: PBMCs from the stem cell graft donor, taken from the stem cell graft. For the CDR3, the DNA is TGTGCCAGCAGCCTCAGATCGGGCCTAGACACTGAAGCTTTCTTT. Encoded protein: CASSLRSGLDTEAFF.